This T cell receptor (beta chain) was identified during a study of shared clonotypes between healthy human individuals. Study overall: CD4 naive and memory got three plates each, CD8 naive two, CD8 memory one.

The CDR3 spans 15 residues. V was clipped by 6 bases and J by 0 bases; unmatched bases: 6. CDR1 is SGHRS, CDR2 YFSETQ, per germline. Sequencing used immunoSEQ multiplex PCR; TCRdb keeps in-frame clones, though not all of them. The data hold approximately 2,300,000 clones, with about nine tenths observed a single time. Findings and caveats of the study: It was the non-shared clonotypes that had lower generation probabilities than clonotypes shared by all four donors. Clonotype sharing across several donors was observed for about 5.2% of naive CD4 clonotypes.

A note on this clone: Its specificity is not known.

Sequenced input: naive CD4+ T cells from PBMCs. Sample subset: CD45RA+ positively selected. The chain is built from TRBV5-1 and TRBJ1-1; TRBD1 agrees at 9 bases. This clonotype was obtained from a man between 18 and 29 years old in good health. Some clones in this sample may be carry-over from other donors' samples. The CDR3: CASTSGQGLNTEAFF. CDR3 nucleotides: TGCGCCAGCACTAGTGGACAGGGGTTGAACACTGAAGCTTTCTTT.